Presented here are 2 T cell receptor beta chains from one specimen sequenced in a study of T-cell reconstitution after alpha-beta-depleted transplantation in children. Preparation of the TCRbeta library involved a method that used unique molecular identifiers. Via MiXCR, TCRdb re-called the PCR reads, giving one row per CDR3 protein. The table lists approximately 500,000 distinct CDR3 sequences, about 10% of them singletons. The material was PBMCs, obtained before TCRalphabeta/CD19-depleted stem cell transplant. The source of these receptors is a child aged 2 to 10 with inherited bone marrow failure, due to receive a stem cell transplant.

Ten or more counts support this clonotype. V and J are TRBV20-1 and TRBJ1-4, with D perhaps TRBD1 (5 bases). Germline-derived CDR1 and CDR2 are DFQATT and SNEGSKA (reference sequence). Trimming pared 2 bases from V and 10 bases from J, leaving 11 bases between. The CDR3 sequence is 12 residues long. The CDR3, as DNA: TGCAGTGCTAGATGGGGGGACGGAAAACTGTTTTTT. Encoded protein: CSARWGDGKLFF.

This clonotype appeared many times. The rearrangement uses TRBV7-8 and TRBJ1-1; tentatively, D is TRBD1 (5 bases). The CDR3 runs 18 residues. The germline V and J ends were trimmed by 5 bases and 0 bases, with 22 bases remaining between them. Germline V gene sequence: CDR1 SGHVS, CDR2 FQNEAQ. The CDR3 DNA follows: TGTGCCAGCAGCCGTGTAGGGACGATTATGTTTATGAACACTGAAGCTTTCTTT. This sequence encodes CASSRVGTIMFMNTEAFF.